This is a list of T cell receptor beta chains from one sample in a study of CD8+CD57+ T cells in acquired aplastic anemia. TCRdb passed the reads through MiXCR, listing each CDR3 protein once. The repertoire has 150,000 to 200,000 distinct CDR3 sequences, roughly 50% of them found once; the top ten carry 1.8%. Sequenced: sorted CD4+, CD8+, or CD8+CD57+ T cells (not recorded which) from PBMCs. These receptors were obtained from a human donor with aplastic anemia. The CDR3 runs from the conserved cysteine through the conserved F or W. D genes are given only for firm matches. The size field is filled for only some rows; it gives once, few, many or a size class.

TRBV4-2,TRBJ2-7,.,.,CARSQDLRQAYEQYF,TGTGCCAGAAGCCAAGACCTCAGACAAGCCTACGAGCAGTACTTC
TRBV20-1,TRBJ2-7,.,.,CSARDMYQGYEQYF,TGCAGTGCTAGAGATATGTACCAGGGCTACGAGCAGTACTTC
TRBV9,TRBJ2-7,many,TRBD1,CASSVGTGGGYEQYF,TGTGCCAGCAGCGTAGGGACAGGGGGCGGGTACGAGCAGTACTTC
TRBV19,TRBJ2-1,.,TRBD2,CASSHSSGVYNEQFF,TGTGCCAGTAGCCATAGTAGCGGGGTCTACAATGAGCAGTTCTTC
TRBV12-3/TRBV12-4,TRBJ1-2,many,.,CALKTGNYGYTF,TGTGCCCTAAAAACAGGGAACTATGGCTACACCTTC
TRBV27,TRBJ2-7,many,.,CASSLARDSREQYF,TGTGCCAGCAGTTTAGCCCGGGACTCGCGCGAGCAGTACTTC
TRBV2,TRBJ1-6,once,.,CASSDPGRINPPRHF,TGTGCCAGCAGTGACCCGGGACGGATCAATCCACCCCGCCACTTT
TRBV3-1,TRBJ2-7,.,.,CASSQVPGSSYEQYF,TGTGCCAGCAGCCAAGTTCCTGGGAGTTCCTACGAGCAGTACTTC
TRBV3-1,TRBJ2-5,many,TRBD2,CASSQGLAGQETQYF,TGTGCCAGCAGCCAAGGACTAGCGGGGCAAGAGACCCAGTACTTC
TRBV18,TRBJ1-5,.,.,CASRVAGIINQPQHF,TGTGCCAGCCGCGTGGCCGGGATAATCAATCAGCCCCAGCATTTT
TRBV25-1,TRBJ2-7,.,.,CASSDSQAYEQYF,TGTGCCAGCAGTGATTCTCAGGCCTACGAGCAGTACTTC
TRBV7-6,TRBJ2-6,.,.,CASSYTQGPLSGANVLTF,TGTGCCAGCAGTTACACACAGGGACCGCTATCTGGGGCCAACGTCCTGACTTTC
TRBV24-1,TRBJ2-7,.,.,CATSESEHEQYF,TGTGCCACTAGTGAGTCCGAGCACGAGCAGTACTTC
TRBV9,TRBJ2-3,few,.,CASSVKAGATRTDTQYF,TGTGCCAGCAGCGTCAAGGCGGGGGCTACGCGCACAGATACGCAGTATTTT
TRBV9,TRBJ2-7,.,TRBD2,CASSDGTSYEQYF,TGTGCCAGCAGCGACGGGACTAGCTACGAGCAGTACTTC
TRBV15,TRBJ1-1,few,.,CATSEELNTEAFF,TGTGCCACCAGCGAAGAGTTGAACACTGAAGCTTTCTTT
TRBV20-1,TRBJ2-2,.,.,CSGSAGMNTGELFF,TGCAGTGGATCGGCAGGGATGAACACCGGGGAGCTGTTTTTT
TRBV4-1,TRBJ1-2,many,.,CASSQDVETGYTF,TGCGCCAGCAGCCAAGATGTGGAGACAGGCTACACCTTC
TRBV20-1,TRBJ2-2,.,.,CSARENTGELFF,TGCAGTGCTAGGGAGAACACCGGGGAGCTGTTTTTT
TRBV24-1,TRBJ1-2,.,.,CAGTANYGYTF,TGTGCCGGGACGGCTAACTATGGCTACACCTTC
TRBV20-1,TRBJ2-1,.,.,CSARRLGDYNEQFF,TGCAGTGCTAGGAGGCTGGGGGATTACAATGAGCAGTTCTTC
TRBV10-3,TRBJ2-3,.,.,CAISGADTAQYF,TGTGCCATCAGTGGGGCCGACACGGCTCAGTATTTT
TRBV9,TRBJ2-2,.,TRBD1,CASSDKTGGNTGELFF,TGTGCCAGCAGCGACAAGACAGGGGGGAACACCGGGGAGCTGTTTTTT
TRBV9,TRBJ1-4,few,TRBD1,CASSGTGVGLEKLFF,TGTGCCAGCAGCGGTACAGGGGTCGGGCTTGAAAAACTGTTTTTT
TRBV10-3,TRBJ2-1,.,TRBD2,CAISGLAGGPNEQFF,TGTGCCATCAGTGGACTAGCGGGGGGGCCAAATGAGCAGTTCTTC
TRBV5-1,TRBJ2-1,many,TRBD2,CASSFSGRADEQFF,TGCGCCAGCAGCTTTTCCGGGAGGGCCGATGAGCAGTTCTTC
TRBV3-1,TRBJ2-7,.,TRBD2,CASSQASSGRYSYEQYF,TGTGCCAGCAGCCAAGCTTCTAGCGGGAGGTACTCCTACGAGCAGTACTTC
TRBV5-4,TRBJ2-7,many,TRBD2,CASSRGTSGAREQYF,TGTGCCAGCAGCAGGGGGACTAGCGGGGCCCGGGAGCAGTACTTC
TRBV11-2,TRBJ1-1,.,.,CASSFGGTGTEAFF,TGTGCCAGCAGCTTTGGAGGCACCGGCACTGAAGCTTTCTTT
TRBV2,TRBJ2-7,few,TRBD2,CASSDPGGTGGTYEQYF,TGTGCCAGCAGTGACCCGGGAGGGACGGGGGGAACCTACGAGCAGTACTTC
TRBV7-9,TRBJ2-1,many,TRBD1,CASSQRQGSYNEQFF,TGTGCCAGCAGCCAACGACAGGGCTCCTACAATGAGCAGTTCTTC
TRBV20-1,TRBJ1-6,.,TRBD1,CSAREVTGAVNSPLHF,TGCAGTGCTAGAGAGGTCACAGGGGCAGTAAATTCACCCCTCCACTTT
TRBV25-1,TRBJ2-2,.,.,CASTPGANTGELFF,TGTGCCAGCACCCCCGGCGCTAACACCGGGGAGCTGTTTTTT
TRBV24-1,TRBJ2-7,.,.,CATSVIRNSDSYEQYF,TGTGCCACCAGTGTTATACGTAACAGTGACTCCTACGAGCAGTACTTC
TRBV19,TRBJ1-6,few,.,CASSSLVGSPLHF,TGTGCCAGTAGCAGCCTGGTTGGTTCACCCCTCCACTTT
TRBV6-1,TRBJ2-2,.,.,CASRGATGNTGELFF,TGTGCCAGCCGAGGGGCGACAGGGAACACCGGGGAGCTGTTTTTT
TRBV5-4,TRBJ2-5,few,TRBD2,CASSLTAGGQETQYF,TGTGCCAGCAGCTTAACAGCGGGGGGACAAGAGACCCAGTACTTC
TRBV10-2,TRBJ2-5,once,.,CASTWARGETQYF,TGCGCCAGCACCTGGGCCCGGGGAGAGACCCAGTACTTC
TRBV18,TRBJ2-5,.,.,CASSPRTGSPGETQYF,TGTGCCAGCTCACCACGAACAGGGAGTCCCGGAGAGACCCAGTACTTC
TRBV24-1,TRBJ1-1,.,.,CATMGNTEAFF,TGTGCCACCATGGGAAACACTGAAGCTTTCTTT
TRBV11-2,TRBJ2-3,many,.,CASSLLGWSTDTQYF,TGTGCCAGCAGCTTATTGGGGTGGAGCACAGATACGCAGTATTTT
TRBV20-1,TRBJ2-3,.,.,CSARGVTDTQYF,TGCAGTGCTAGAGGCGTGACAGATACGCAGTATTTT
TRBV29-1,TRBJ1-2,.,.,CSVGQREGYTF,TGCAGCGTTGGACAGAGGGAAGGCTACACCTTC
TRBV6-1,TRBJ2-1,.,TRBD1,CASSETGGSYNEQFF,TGTGCCAGCAGTGAAACAGGGGGATCCTACAATGAGCAGTTCTTC
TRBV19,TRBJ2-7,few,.,CASSIGTGTYEQYF,TGTGCCAGTAGTATCGGAACAGGTACCTACGAGCAGTACTTC
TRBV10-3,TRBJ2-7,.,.,CAITELEGRYEQYF,TGTGCCATCACCGAACTAGAGGGGCGTTACGAGCAGTACTTC
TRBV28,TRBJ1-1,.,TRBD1,CASSLPTGGGTEAFF,TGTGCCAGCAGTTTACCTACAGGGGGTGGCACTGAAGCTTTCTTT
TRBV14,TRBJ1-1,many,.,CASSLRTGNAEAFF,TGTGCCAGCAGCCTAAGGACGGGGAACGCTGAAGCTTTCTTT
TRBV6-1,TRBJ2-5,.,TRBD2,CASRFAGGSSRETQYF,TGTGCCAGCAGGTTTGCGGGAGGATCCTCGAGGGAGACCCAGTACTTC
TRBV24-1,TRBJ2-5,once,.,CATSAPTAGAGETQYF,TGTGCCACCAGTGCCCCCACTGCGGGGGCCGGTGAGACCCAGTACTTC
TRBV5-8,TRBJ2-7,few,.,CASTLRDRAYEQYF,TGTGCCAGCACCCTCCGGGACCGCGCCTACGAGCAGTACTTC
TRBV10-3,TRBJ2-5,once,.,CAIRRRLDEAETQYF,TGTGCCATCAGAAGGAGACTAGACGAGGCCGAGACCCAGTACTTC
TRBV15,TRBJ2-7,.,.,CATSVSRGAPYEQYF,TGTGCCACCAGCGTAAGCCGCGGGGCCCCCTACGAGCAGTACTTC
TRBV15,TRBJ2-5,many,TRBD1,CATTLDRGHETQYF,TGTGCCACCACCTTGGACAGGGGGCATGAGACCCAGTACTTC
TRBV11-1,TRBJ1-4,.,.,CASSITDSRTNEKLFF,TGTGCCAGCAGCATAACCGACAGCAGAACTAATGAAAAACTGTTTTTT